This paragraph reports one T cell receptor beta chain. This entry is derived from a study of blood T cell repertoires in COVID-19. With V trimmed by 7 bases and J by 0 bases, 10 bases remained unmatched. The CDR3 loop spans 17 amino acids. The V gene's germline CDR1 is SNHLY and CDR2 FYNNEI. Authors' processing steps: Reference gene primer amplification in the assay estimated nucleated cell counts. The protocol was immunoSEQ multiplex PCR, while the TCRdb copy is restricted to in-frame clones and leaves out a portion. D and trimming were read from the DNA, whereas the V and J calls and clone size are those reported in that table. This table has some 330,000 clones, approximately 88% appearing once. Grouping used clinical history reported by participants in a survey and questionnaire. Recovery meant two consecutive negative NP/OP PCR tests, professional clearance, or resolved symptoms.

The sample comprised PBMCs or T cells enriched from blood (not recorded which). J is TRBJ1-5 and V is TRBV2; 9 bases match TRBD1. This receptor was identified in a man aged 30 to 45 who had recovered from COVID-19. Here the CDR3 DNA reads TGTGCCAGCACCCCGGGACAGGGAAGTCATAGCAATCAGCCCCAGCATTTT. It specifies CASTPGQGSHSNQPQHF.